This TCR beta chain was captured by sequencing in a study of cytomegalovirus exposure and HLA in healthy donors. Study summary: About 85 million unique TCR sequences came from HLA-typed donors in an early release. When 398 donors were genotyped, about 80% of them were found to fall in the Caucasian-associated ancestry cluster.

Comments on this clone: Its antigen remains unidentified.

Overall study results and limits: Association of a missense DCLRE1C variant with TCR beta V- and J-gene trimming was reported in a later analysis. Prior analysis indicated that the majority of TCR beta V segments exhibited productivity approximately 90% or approximately 30% of the time.

The PCR had 60 Vbeta and 13 Jbeta primers. The protocol was immunoSEQ multiplex PCR, while the TCRdb copy is restricted to in-frame clones and leaves out a portion. The data contain 200,000 or so clones, about four fifths of them singletons. Germline assignment: CDR1 PRHDT and CDR2 FYEKMQ (reference sequence). The length of the CDR3 is 13 residues. Deletions cut 1 base from V and 8 bases from J, with 9 bases between. The clonotype was recovered from a woman aged 25 to 45 in good health and CMV-seropositive. The V and J genes are TRBV13 and TRBJ2-1; TRBD2 might be the D (5 bases). Sequenced input: PBMCs. The CDR3 DNA sequence: TGTGCCAGCAGCTTAGCTAGCATCTATGAGCAGTTCTTC. As protein: CASSLASIYEQFF.